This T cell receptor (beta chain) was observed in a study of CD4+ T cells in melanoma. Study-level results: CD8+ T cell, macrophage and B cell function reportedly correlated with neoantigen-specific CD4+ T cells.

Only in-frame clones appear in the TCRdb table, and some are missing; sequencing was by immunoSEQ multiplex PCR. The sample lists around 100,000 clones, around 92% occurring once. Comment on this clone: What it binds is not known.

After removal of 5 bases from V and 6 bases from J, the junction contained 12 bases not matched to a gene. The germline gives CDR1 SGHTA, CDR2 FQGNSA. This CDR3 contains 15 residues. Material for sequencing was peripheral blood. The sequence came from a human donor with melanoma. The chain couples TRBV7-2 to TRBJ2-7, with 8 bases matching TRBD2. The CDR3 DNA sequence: TGTGCCAGCAGCGCCGTCGGGGGGGCGGGGGTCGAGCAGTACTTC. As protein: CASSAVGGAGVEQYF. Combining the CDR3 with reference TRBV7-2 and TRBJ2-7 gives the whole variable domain GAGVSQSPSNKVTEKGKDVELRCDPISGHTALYWYRQSLGQGLEFLIYFQGNSAPDKSGLPSDRFSAERTGGSVSTLTIQRTQQEDSAVYLCASSAVGGAGVEQYFGPGTRLTVT.